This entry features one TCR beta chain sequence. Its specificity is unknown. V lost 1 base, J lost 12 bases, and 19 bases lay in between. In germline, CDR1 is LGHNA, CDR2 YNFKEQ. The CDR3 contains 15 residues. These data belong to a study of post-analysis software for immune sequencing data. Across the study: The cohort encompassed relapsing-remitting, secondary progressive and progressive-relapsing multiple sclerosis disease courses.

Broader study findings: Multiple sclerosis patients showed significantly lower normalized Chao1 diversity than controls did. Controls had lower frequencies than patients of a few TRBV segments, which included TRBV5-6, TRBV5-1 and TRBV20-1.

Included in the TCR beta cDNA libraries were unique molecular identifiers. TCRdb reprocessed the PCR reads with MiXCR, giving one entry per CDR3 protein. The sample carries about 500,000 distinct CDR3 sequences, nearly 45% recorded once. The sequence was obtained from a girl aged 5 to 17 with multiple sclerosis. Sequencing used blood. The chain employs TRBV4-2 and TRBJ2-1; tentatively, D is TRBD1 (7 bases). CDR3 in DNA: TGTGCCAGCAGCCAAGTGTCAGGGGGAGGTCGAGTGCAGTTCTTC. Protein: CASSQVSGGGRVQFF.